The TCR beta chain under discussion was sequenced for a study of blood T cell repertoires in COVID-19. Study context: Samples representing acute and convalescent COVID-19 were sourced from the United States, Italy and Spain.

Trimming at V came to 6 bases and at J to 2 bases, leaving 21 bases not matched to a gene. This CDR3 is 20 amino acids long. The germline V gene encodes CDR1 SGHVS and CDR2 FQNEAQ. This study enrolled people aged about 18 to 95 from around 26 US geographic areas. Allocation to cohorts depended on clinical history reported by the participants. Authors' processing steps: Reference gene primers were amplified, and this amplification served to estimate nucleated cell counts. The method was immunoSEQ multiplex PCR; TCRdb's version includes in-frame clones alone and lacks a portion of them. The V and J calls and clone size come from that table; D and trimming were worked out from the DNA. This sample has about 280,000 clones; nearly 90% occur once, and the top ten carry about 1.8%.

V is TRBV7-8 and J is TRBJ2-5; 10 nucleotides align to TRBD2. The sequenced sample consisted of PBMCs or T cells enriched from blood (not recorded which). This sequence was found in a woman between 18 and 30 years old with acute COVID-19. CDR3 sequence: CASSLGLPGLAVPGQETQYF. The CDR3 DNA follows: TGTGCCAGCAGTTTGGGACTTCCAGGACTAGCGGTACCGGGACAAGAGACCCAGTACTTC.